Listed below are T cell receptor beta chains from one sample, sequenced in a study of blood T cell repertoires in COVID-19. Clones were read by immunoSEQ multiplex PCR, and TCRdb kept only the in-frame ones, dropping some. The profile shows under 100,000 clones, approximately 85% of them singletons. Sequencing input: peripheral blood. These receptors were collected from a woman older than 75 with COVID-19, enrolled during active disease. The CDR3 runs from the conserved cysteine through the conserved F or W. Fields, in order: J gene, V gene, D gene, clone size, CDR3 protein, CDR3 DNA. A D gene is named only where the DNA matches it firmly. Clone sizes are given selectively: once, few, many, or a class where the clone is expanded.

J: TRBJ1-3
V: TRBV5-3
D: TRBD1
size: -
CDR3: CARRPGQTVWVGNTIYF
DNA: TGTGCCAGAAGGCCGGGACAGACAGTTTGGGTTGGAAACACCATATATTTT

J: TRBJ2-3
V: TRBV9
D: -
size: -
CDR3: CATSSDPFASTDTQYF
DNA: TGTGCCACCTCTAGCGACCCTTTTGCTAGCACAGATACGCAGTATTTT

J: TRBJ2-3
V: TRBV25-1
D: TRBD2
size: -
CDR3: CASSELGRGVTDTQYF
DNA: TGTGCCAGCAGTGAGTTAGGGCGGGGGGTCACAGATACGCAGTATTTT

J: TRBJ2-7
V: TRBV7-9
D: TRBD1
size: -
CDR3: CASSPIGTGGLLSYEQYF
DNA: TGTGCCAGCAGCCCGATCGGGACAGGGGGCCTTCTTTCCTACGAGCAGTACTTC

J: TRBJ1-1
V: TRBV9
D: TRBD1
size: -
CDR3: CASSEGTGMNTEAFF
DNA: TGTGCCAGCAGCGAGGGGACAGGGATGAACACTGAAGCTTTCTTT

J: TRBJ1-1
V: TRBV6-5
D: TRBD1
size: once
CDR3: CASSQLWDSTEAFF
DNA: TGTGCCAGCAGTCAGCTATGGGACAGCACTGAAGCTTTCTTT

J: TRBJ1-1
V: TRBV6-5
D: -
size: -
CDR3: CASSYSGTLNTEAFF
DNA: TGTGCCAGCAGTTACTCCGGGACACTGAACACTGAAGCTTTCTTT

J: TRBJ2-1
V: TRBV14
D: TRBD2
size: -
CDR3: CASSLMGGSSYNEQFF
DNA: TGTGCCAGCAGCCTAATGGGGGGGAGCTCCTACAATGAGCAGTTCTTC

J: TRBJ2-2
V: TRBV7-9
D: TRBD1
size: -
CDR3: CASTQGASTGELFF
DNA: TGTGCCAGCACCCAGGGGGCGAGCACCGGGGAGCTGTTTTTT

J: TRBJ1-2
V: TRBV14
D: TRBD1
size: -
CDR3: CASSRRTGDVWGYTF
DNA: TGTGCCAGCAGCCGCCGGACAGGAGATGTTTGGGGCTACACCTTC

J: TRBJ2-3
V: TRBV5-6
D: -
size: -
CDR3: CASATLWSFTLTDTQYF
DNA: TGTGCCAGCGCCACCCTCTGGAGTTTTACGCTCACAGATACGCAGTATTTT

J: TRBJ1-3
V: TRBV6-5
D: TRBD1
size: -
CDR3: CASINDRAGNTIYF
DNA: TGTGCCAGCATTAACGACAGGGCTGGAAACACCATATATTTT

J: TRBJ1-4
V: TRBV15
D: TRBD1
size: -
CDR3: CATVRDRGNEKLFF
DNA: TGTGCCACCGTCCGGGACAGGGGAAATGAAAAACTGTTTTTT

J: TRBJ2-4
V: TRBV19
D: -
size: -
CDR3: CASSMGGLVAKNIQYF
DNA: TGTGCCAGTAGTATGGGGGGATTGGTGGCCAAAAACATTCAGTACTTC

J: TRBJ2-7
V: TRBV7-3
D: -
size: -
CDR3: CASSLQVGLYEQYF
DNA: TGTGCCAGCAGCTTACAGGTGGGGCTCTACGAGCAGTACTTC

J: TRBJ1-2
V: TRBV6-6
D: -
size: -
CDR3: CASSYEGIGGYTF
DNA: TGTGCCAGCAGTTACGAGGGAATCGGTGGCTACACCTTC

J: TRBJ2-1
V: TRBV5-5
D: TRBD2
size: -
CDR3: CASSRTSGVYNEQFF
DNA: TGTGCCAGCAGTCGGACTAGCGGGGTTTACAATGAGCAGTTCTTC

J: TRBJ2-7
V: TRBV29-1
D: -
size: -
CDR3: CSVPGTYSYEQYF
DNA: TGCAGCGTCCCCGGGACATACTCCTACGAGCAGTACTTC

J: TRBJ2-3
V: TRBV4-1
D: TRBD2
size: -
CDR3: CASSHPAAGRDTDTQYF
DNA: TGCGCCAGCAGCCACCCCGCAGCGGGGAGGGACACAGATACGCAGTATTTT

J: TRBJ2-1
V: TRBV27
D: TRBD2
size: once
CDR3: CASSLSWTSAPVFF
DNA: TGTGCCAGCAGTTTATCGTGGACTAGCGCCCCCGTGTTCTTC

J: TRBJ1-1
V: TRBV27
D: -
size: -
CDR3: CASSRQVNTEAFF
DNA: TGTGCCAGCAGTAGACAGGTTAACACTGAAGCTTTCTTT

J: TRBJ1-2
V: TRBV18
D: -
size: -
CDR3: CASSPQQDSPYGYTF
DNA: TGTGCCAGCTCACCCCAACAGGATTCGCCCTATGGCTACACCTTC

J: TRBJ2-3
V: TRBV10-3
D: TRBD2
size: -
CDR3: CAISQRDTDTQYF
DNA: TGTGCCATCAGCCAGCGGGATACCGATACGCAGTATTTT